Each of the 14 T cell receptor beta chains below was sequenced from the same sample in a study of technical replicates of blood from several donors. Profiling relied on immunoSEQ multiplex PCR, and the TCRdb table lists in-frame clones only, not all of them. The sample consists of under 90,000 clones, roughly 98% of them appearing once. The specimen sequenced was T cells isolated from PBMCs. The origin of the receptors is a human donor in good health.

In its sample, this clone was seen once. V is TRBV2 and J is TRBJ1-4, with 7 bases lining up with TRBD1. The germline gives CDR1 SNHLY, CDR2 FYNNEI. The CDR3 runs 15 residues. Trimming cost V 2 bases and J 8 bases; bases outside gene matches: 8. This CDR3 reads CASSEYPLQGEKLFF. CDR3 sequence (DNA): TGTGCCAGCAGTGAATACCCTCTACAGGGGGAAAAACTGTTTTTT.

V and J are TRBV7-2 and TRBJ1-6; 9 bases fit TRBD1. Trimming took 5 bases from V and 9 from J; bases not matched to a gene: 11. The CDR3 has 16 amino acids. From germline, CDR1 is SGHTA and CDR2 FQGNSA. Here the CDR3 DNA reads TGTGCCAGCAGCCCCCCCGGGGGGACAGGGACTTCACCCCTCCACTTT. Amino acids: CASSPPGGTGTSPLHF.

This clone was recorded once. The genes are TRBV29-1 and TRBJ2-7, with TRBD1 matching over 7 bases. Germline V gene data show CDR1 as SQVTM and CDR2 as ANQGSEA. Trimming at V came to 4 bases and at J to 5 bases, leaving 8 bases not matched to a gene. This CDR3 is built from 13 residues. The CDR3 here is CSVVGDRAHEQYF. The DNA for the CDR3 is TGCAGCGTTGTAGGAGACAGGGCCCACGAGCAGTACTTC.

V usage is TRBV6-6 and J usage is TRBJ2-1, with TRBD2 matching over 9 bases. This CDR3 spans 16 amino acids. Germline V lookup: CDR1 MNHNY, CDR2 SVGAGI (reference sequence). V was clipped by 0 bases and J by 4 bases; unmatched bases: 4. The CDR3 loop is CASSYSTSGLYNEQFF. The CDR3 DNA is TGTGCCAGCAGTTACTCGACTAGCGGCCTTTACAATGAGCAGTTCTTC.

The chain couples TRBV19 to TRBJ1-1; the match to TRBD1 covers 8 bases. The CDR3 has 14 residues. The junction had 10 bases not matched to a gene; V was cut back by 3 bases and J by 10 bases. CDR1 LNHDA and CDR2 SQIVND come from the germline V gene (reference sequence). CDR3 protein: CASSIIGQGGGAFF. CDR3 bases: TGTGCCAGTAGTATTATAGGACAGGGCGGCGGAGCTTTCTTT.

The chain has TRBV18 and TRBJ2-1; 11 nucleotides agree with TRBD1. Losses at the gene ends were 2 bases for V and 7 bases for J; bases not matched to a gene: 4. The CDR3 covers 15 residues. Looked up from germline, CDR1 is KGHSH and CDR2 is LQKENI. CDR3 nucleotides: TGTGCCAGCTCACCAGGGACAGGGGGTATGAATGAGCAGTTCTTC. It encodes CASSPGTGGMNEQFF. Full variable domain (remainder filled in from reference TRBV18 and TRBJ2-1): NAGVMQNPRHLVRRRGQEARLRCSPMKGHSHVYWYRQLPEEGLKFMVYLQKENIIDESGMPKERFSAEFPKEGPSILRIQQVVRGDSAAYFCASSPGTGGMNEQFFGPGTRLTVL.

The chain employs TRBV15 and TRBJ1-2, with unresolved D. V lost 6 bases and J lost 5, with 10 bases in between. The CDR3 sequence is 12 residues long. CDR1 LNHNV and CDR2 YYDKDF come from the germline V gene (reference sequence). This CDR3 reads CATRSEYYGYTF. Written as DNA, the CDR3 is TGTGCCACCAGGTCGGAGTATTATGGCTACACCTTC.

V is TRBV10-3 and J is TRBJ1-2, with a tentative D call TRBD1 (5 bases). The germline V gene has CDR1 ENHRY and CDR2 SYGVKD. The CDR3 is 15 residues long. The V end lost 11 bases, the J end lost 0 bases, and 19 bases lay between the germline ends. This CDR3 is CAHSDSHLPNYGYTF. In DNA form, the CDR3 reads TGTGCCCATAGTGACAGCCACCTACCTAACTATGGCTACACCTTC.

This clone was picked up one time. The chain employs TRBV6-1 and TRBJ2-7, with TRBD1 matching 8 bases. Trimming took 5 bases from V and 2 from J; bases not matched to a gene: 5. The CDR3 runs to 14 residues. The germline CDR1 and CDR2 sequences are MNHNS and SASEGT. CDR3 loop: CASSHRGATYEQYF. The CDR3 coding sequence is TGTGCCAGCAGTCACAGGGGGGCTACCTACGAGCAGTACTTC.

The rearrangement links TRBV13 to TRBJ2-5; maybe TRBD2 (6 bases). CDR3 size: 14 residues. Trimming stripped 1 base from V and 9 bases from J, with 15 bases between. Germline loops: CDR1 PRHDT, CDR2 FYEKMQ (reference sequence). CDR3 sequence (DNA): TGTGCCAGCAGCTTAGCAACAGGCGGAGGGGCCCAGTACTTC. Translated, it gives CASSLATGGGAQYF. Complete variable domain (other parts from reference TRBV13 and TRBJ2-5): AAGVIQSPRHLIKEKRETATLKCYPIPRHDTVYWYQQGPGQDPQFLISFYEKMQSDKGSIPDRFSAQQFSDYHSELNMSSLELGDSALYFCASSLATGGGAQYFGPGTRLLVL.

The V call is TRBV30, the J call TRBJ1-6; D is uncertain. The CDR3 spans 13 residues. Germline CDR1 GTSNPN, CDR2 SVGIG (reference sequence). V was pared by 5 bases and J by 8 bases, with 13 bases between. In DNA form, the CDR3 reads TGTGCCTGGGGAATGGTGAGGGATTCACCCCTCCACTTT. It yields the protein CAWGMVRDSPLHF. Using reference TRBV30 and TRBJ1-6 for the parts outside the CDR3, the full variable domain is SQTIHQWPATLVQPVGSPLSLECTVEGTSNPNLYWYRQAAGRGLQLLFYSVGIGQISSEVPQNLSASRPQDRQFILSSKKLLLSDSGFYLCAWGMVRDSPLHFGNGTRLTVT.

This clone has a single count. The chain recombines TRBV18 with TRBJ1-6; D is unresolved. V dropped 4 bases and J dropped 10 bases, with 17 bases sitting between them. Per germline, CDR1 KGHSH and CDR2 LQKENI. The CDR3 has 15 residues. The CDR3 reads CASSLDGVAGSPLHF. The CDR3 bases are TGTGCCAGCTCACTGGACGGGGTAGCGGGATCACCCCTCCACTTT.

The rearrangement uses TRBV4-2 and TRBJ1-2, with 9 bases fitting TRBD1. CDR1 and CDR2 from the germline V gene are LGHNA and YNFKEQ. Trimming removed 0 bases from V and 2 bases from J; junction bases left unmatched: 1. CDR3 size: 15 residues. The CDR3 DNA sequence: TGTGCCAGCAGCCAAGATGGGACAGGGAACTATGGCTACACCTTC. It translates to CASSQDGTGNYGYTF.

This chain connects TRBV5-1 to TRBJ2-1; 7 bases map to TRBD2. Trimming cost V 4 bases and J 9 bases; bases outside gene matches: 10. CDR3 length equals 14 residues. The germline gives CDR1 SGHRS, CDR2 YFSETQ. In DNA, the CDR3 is TGCGCCAGCAGCGGGGGGGACTCCGGGGCTGAGCAGTTCTTC. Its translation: CASSGGDSGAEQFF.